The 25 T cell receptor beta chains listed next were all sequenced from one sample in a study of T cell repertoires in cytomegalovirus infection. One entry per CDR3 protein results from TCRdb running MiXCR on the reads. The sample carries hundreds of thousands of distinct CDR3 sequences, about a sixth recorded once. The sample consisted of PBMCs. The source is a human donor in good health (CMV status not recorded). Some clones in this sample may be carry-over from other donors' samples.

This clonotype was counted many times. This rearrangement joins TRBV7-2 to TRBJ1-1, with D tentatively TRBD1 (6 bases). The CDR3 consists of 13 residues. The germline V gene has CDR1 SGHTA and CDR2 FQGNSA. Trimming cost V 5 bases and J 6 bases, with 13 bases left between them. CDR3 sequence: CASSPRTEPEAFF. In nucleotides, the CDR3 is TGTGCCAGCAGCCCCAGGACAGAACCTGAAGCTTTCTTT.

The chain employs TRBV20-1 and TRBJ1-2; D unresolved. Germline V CDR1 and CDR2: DFQATT, SNEGSKA (reference sequence). This CDR3 has 15 residues. V shed 6 bases and J shed 6 bases, with 23 bases lying between them. The CDR3 loop reads CSARGPVGVVDGYTF. CDR3 coding DNA: TGCAGTGCCCGAGGGCCTGTGGGAGTGGTGGATGGCTACACCTTC.

The V and J genes are TRBV6-2 or TRBV6-3 and TRBJ2-3, with 8 bases matching TRBD2. Trimming took 5 bases from V and 5 from J; bases not matched to a gene: 9. Germline V gene data show CDR1 as MNHEY and CDR2 as SVGEGT. The CDR3 runs 15 residues. The CDR3 loop reads CASSETSAGGDTQYF. CDR3 nucleotide sequence: TGTGCCAGCAGTGAGACTAGCGCGGGCGGAGATACGCAGTATTTT.

This clonotype came up many times. The chain carries TRBV11-2 and TRBJ2-7; possible D gene TRBD1, 5 bases. The CDR3 has 12 residues. The V end was cut by 8 bases, the J end by 0 bases, with 8 bases between. Germline lookup yields CDR1 SGHAT and CDR2 FQNNGV. The CDR3 DNA reads as TGTGCCAGCCAAGGGGTCTCCTACGAGCAGTACTTC. Translating it yields CASQGVSYEQYF.

In its sample, this clonotype was seen a few times. The gene calls are TRBV7-9 and TRBJ1-5; TRBD1 is a possible D gene (5 bases). Germline V gene sequence: CDR1 SEHNR, CDR2 FQNEAQ (reference sequence). CDR3 size: 12 residues. V lost 4 bases and J lost 7, with 8 bases in between. The CDR3 spells CASSSRAQPQHF. CDR3 in DNA: TGTGCCAGCAGCTCCAGGGCGCAGCCCCAGCATTTT.

The chain has TRBV12-3 or TRBV12-4 and TRBJ2-1, with 16 bases aligning to TRBD2. This CDR3 is 19 amino acids long. The junction had 7 bases not matched to a gene; V was cut back by 5 bases and J by 0 bases. The CDR3 loop reads CASSPAGLAGGYSYNEQFF. The DNA of the CDR3 is TGTGCCAGCAGTCCCGCGGGACTAGCGGGGGGGTACTCCTACAATGAGCAGTTCTTC.

The chain carries TRBV7-2 and TRBJ1-3; D is possibly TRBD1 (5 bases). CDR1 and CDR2 from the germline V gene are SGHTA and FQGNSA. The CDR3 sequence is 15 residues long. The V end was cut by 5 bases, the J end by 2 bases, with 13 bases between. For the CDR3, the DNA is TGTGCCAGCAGCGTAGTTGGGGGTGCTGGAAACACCATATATTTT. It encodes CASSVVGGAGNTIYF.

The rearrangement joins TRBV25-1 to TRBJ2-7, with D uncertain. The length of the CDR3 is 11 residues. Germline V CDR1 and CDR2: MGHDK, SYGVNS. With 4 bases removed from V and 9 bases from J, the gap between germline ends came to 10 bases. The CDR3 DNA reads as TGTGCCAGCAGTGTCTCCGAGCGGCAGTACTTC. Protein product: CASSVSERQYF.

This clonotype was seen at least ten times. The chain joins TRBV12-3 or TRBV12-4 to TRBJ1-1; D possibly corresponds to TRBD1 (5 bases). The CDR3 length is 14 residues. Trimming shortened V by 6 bases and J by 4 bases, and 15 bases separated the two germline ends. The CDR3 DNA follows: TGTGCCAGCAGCCCAGGGTTTGGCGGCACTGAAGCTTTCTTT. This gives the protein CASSPGFGGTEAFF.

This clonotype was observed a few times. The chain links TRBV20-1 to TRBJ2-7; 11 nucleotides line up with TRBD2. CDR1 DFQATT and CDR2 SNEGSKA come from the germline V gene (reference sequence). V shed 5 bases, J shed 7 bases, and the junction held 7 bases outside the gene matches. This CDR3 contains 13 residues. CDR3 DNA sequence: TGCAGTGCTCCCCTAGCGGGGGGCAAGGAGCAGTACTTC. Its protein is CSAPLAGGKEQYF.

The chain combines TRBV27 with TRBJ2-5, with 9 nucleotides matching TRBD1. Trimming at V came to 3 bases and at J to 3 bases, leaving 14 bases not matched to a gene. Germline CDR1 and CDR2: MNHEY and SMNVEV (reference sequence). The CDR3 is 18 residues long. CDR3 loop: CASSFLFRGQGPKETQYF. The CDR3 DNA reads as TGTGCCAGCAGTTTCCTCTTCCGAGGACAGGGGCCAAAAGAGACCCAGTACTTC.

The chain links TRBV5-1 to TRBJ2-7; 12 bases are shared with TRBD2. Germline lookup yields CDR1 SGHRS and CDR2 YFSETQ. Germline trimming cut 4 bases from V and 4 bases from J; bases unmatched to any gene: 9. This CDR3 has 16 amino acids. In nucleotides, the CDR3 is TGCGCCAGCAGCCGACTAGCGGGGGTGGCGGTTTACGAGCAGTACTTC. This translates into CASSRLAGVAVYEQYF.

This clonotype was observed a few times. DNA for the CDR3: TGTGCCAGCAGCGACGCAGCGAGAGCTTATAGCAATCAGCCCCAGCATTTT. It is translated as CASSDAARAYSNQPQHF. This sequence joins TRBV5-8 and TRBJ1-5; the D is unclear. The CDR3 is made up of 17 amino acids. The germline gives CDR1 SGHTS, CDR2 YDEGEE. With 4 bases removed from V and 0 bases from J, the gap between germline ends came to 17 bases.

This clonotype was seen many times. The chain combines TRBV7-6 with TRBJ2-5, with no clear D. This CDR3 has 14 residues. Trimming removed 1 base from V and 4 bases from J, with 10 bases in between. Germline loops: CDR1 SGHVS, CDR2 FNYEAQ. CDR3 region: CASSLDGSGETQYF. DNA for the CDR3: TGTGCCAGCAGCTTAGATGGCTCCGGAGAGACCCAGTACTTC.

The rearrangement links TRBV2 to TRBJ2-1; D is uncertain. This CDR3 comprises 13 residues. Trimming left V 11 bases short and J 0 bases short, with 11 bases between. Germline-derived CDR1 and CDR2 are SNHLY and FYNNEI. The CDR3 DNA is TGTGCCGGGAACACGAACTCCTACAATGAGCAGTTCTTC. Amino acids: CAGNTNSYNEQFF. The whole variable domain, remainder taken from reference TRBV2 and TRBJ2-1, is EPEVTQTPSHQVTQMGQEVILRCVPISNHLYFYWYRQILGQKVEFLVSFYNNEISEKSEIFDDQFSVERPDGSNFTLKIRSTKLEDSAMYFCAGNTNSYNEQFFGPGTRLTVL.

This clonotype was found a few times. The chain combines TRBV12-3 or TRBV12-4 with TRBJ1-1; D remains ambiguous. CDR3 length equals 13 residues. Trimming removed 6 bases at V and 4 bases at J, with 12 bases between. The chain's CDR3 is CASRGILGTEAFF. The CDR3 DNA reads as TGTGCCAGCAGAGGGATTTTGGGCACTGAAGCTTTCTTT.

This clonotype was seen at least ten times. J is TRBJ2-2 and V is TRBV7-2, with D uncertain. The V gene's germline CDR1 is SGHTA and CDR2 FQGNSA. V was trimmed by 4 bases and J by 9 bases, leaving 12 bases between them. The CDR3 runs to 13 residues. CDR3 coding DNA: TGTGCCAGCAGCTCCCAGCTGGACCGGGAGCTGTTTTTT. Protein product: CASSSQLDRELFF.

The sample holds many counts of this clonotype. This chain uses TRBV7-9 with TRBJ2-1, with D hard to call. This CDR3 has 15 residues. Trimming took 1 base from V and 3 from J, leaving 10 bases between them. CDR1 and CDR2 from the germline V gene are SEHNR and FQNEAQ (reference sequence). The CDR3 coding sequence is TGTGCCAGCAGCTTAGGGAGAACAGACTACAATGAGCAGTTCTTC. Encoded protein: CASSLGRTDYNEQFF.

The rearrangement joins TRBV20-1 to TRBJ2-3; 10 positions match TRBD2. Germline V gives CDR1 DFQATT, CDR2 SNEGSKA (reference sequence). The CDR3 covers 14 residues. The DNA for the CDR3 is TGCAGAGGGGGTAGCGGGGGGTCGGGAGATACGCAGTATTTT. This sequence encodes CRGGSGGSGDTQYF.

This clonotype was observed a handful of times. This chain joins TRBV20-1 and TRBJ1-6; D gene unclear. The germline CDR1 and CDR2 sequences are DFQATT and SNEGSKA (reference sequence). The CDR3 is 14 residues long. V lost 3 bases, J lost 0 bases, and 6 bases lay in between. The CDR3 spells CSASMSSYNSPLHF. CDR3 nucleotide sequence: TGCAGTGCTAGTATGAGCTCCTATAATTCACCCCTCCACTTT.

This chain joins TRBV6-6 and TRBJ2-1; a possible D gene is TRBD1 (6 bases). Per germline, CDR1 MNHNY and CDR2 SVGAGI (reference sequence). V was pared by 5 bases and J by 1 base, with 15 bases between. The CDR3 is 16 residues long. The CDR3 loop reads CASSHQGKGSYNEQFF. CDR3 in DNA: TGTGCCAGCAGTCACCAGGGGAAGGGGTCCTACAATGAGCAGTTCTTC.

This clonotype was picked up many times. The rearrangement joins TRBV7-8 to TRBJ2-7; 7 nucleotides line up with TRBD1. The trim removed 5 bases at V and 3 bases at J, leaving 4 bases unmatched. The CDR3 consists of 13 residues. Germline CDR1 SGHVS, CDR2 FQNEAQ. Here the CDR3 DNA reads TGTGCCAGCAGCCAGGGACAGATCTACGAGCAGTACTTC. Amino acid sequence: CASSQGQIYEQYF.

In this sample, this clonotype turned up a few times. For the CDR3, the DNA is TGCGCCAGCAGCTTGGGACCTACCCAACAAGAGACCCAGTACTTC. Encoded protein: CASSLGPTQQETQYF. This chain uses TRBV5-1 with TRBJ2-5; D is undetermined. The CDR3 length is 15 residues. Germline lookup yields CDR1 SGHRS and CDR2 YFSETQ. Deletions cut 0 bases from V and 2 bases from J, with 11 bases between.

The rearrangement joins TRBV12-5 to TRBJ2-2; D may be TRBD2 (5 bases). Per the germline V gene, CDR1 is LGHNT and CDR2 is FRNRAP. The V gene lost 7 bases and the J gene lost 5 bases, with 17 bases spanning the gap. The CDR3 sequence is 15 residues long. The CDR3 is CASEAAAVSTGELFF. The CDR3 region has the DNA TGTGCTAGTGAAGCGGCCGCCGTGTCTACCGGGGAGCTGTTTTTT.

This clonotype came up a few times. V and J are TRBV25-1 and TRBJ2-1, with TRBD2 as a possible D gene (5 bases). From germline, CDR1 is MGHDK and CDR2 SYGVNS. Between the trimmed V and J ends, which lost 8 bases and 7 bases, there was a span of 15 bases. The CDR3 contains 13 residues. The chain's CDR3 is CASQDLRGNEQFF. CDR3 DNA sequence: TGTGCCAGCCAGGACTTGCGTGGGAATGAGCAGTTCTTC.